Following are 27 T cell receptor beta chains from one sample sequenced in a study of cytotoxic CD8 clonotypes in ibrutinib-treated CLL. Method: immunoSEQ multiplex PCR; TCRdb's copy keeps in-frame clones and lacks some. The repertoire holds around 15,000 clones, with around 81% as singletons. The input for sequencing was PBMCs, taken before ibrutinib treatment. The receptors shown here come from a human donor with chronic lymphocytic leukemia.

V gene TRBV4-3 combines with J gene TRBJ2-1; 7 nucleotides match TRBD2. After removal of 0 bases from V and 12 bases from J, the junction contained 14 bases not matched to a gene. This CDR3 region has 16 residues. Looked up from germline, CDR1 is LGHNA and CDR2 is YSLEER. The CDR3 DNA reads as TGCGCCAGCAGCCAAGAAGCTACCGGGAGGAAAGGTGCGCAGTTCTTC. Encoded protein: CASSQEATGRKGAQFF.

This clone appeared a single time. This chain uses TRBV19 with TRBJ2-7; D is undetermined. This CDR3 region has 14 residues. Per germline, CDR1 LNHDA and CDR2 SQIVND (reference sequence). The V gene lost 8 bases and the J gene lost 2 bases, with 16 bases spanning the gap. CDR3 sequence reads: CASGITITTYEQYF. DNA of the CDR3: TGTGCCAGTGGGATAACCATCACCACCTACGAGCAGTACTTC.

The chain recombines TRBV15 with TRBJ1-5, with D hard to call. In germline, CDR1 is LNHNV, CDR2 YYDKDF (reference sequence). The V end lost 2 bases, the J end lost 2 bases, and 4 bases lay between the germline ends. The CDR3 length is 13 residues. In DNA, the CDR3 is TGTGCCACCAGCAGACAGGGCAATCAGCCCCAGCATTTT. This translates into CATSRQGNQPQHF.

The chain carries TRBV5-1 and TRBJ1-5, with D maybe TRBD1 (5 bases). Trimming shortened V by 5 bases and J by 4 bases, and 16 bases separated the two germline ends. CDR3 length: 15 amino acids. Per germline, CDR1 SGHRS and CDR2 YFSETQ. The CDR3, as DNA: TGCGCCAGCAGTCCAGGGACGGGGGGAAATCAGCCCCAGCATTTT. Translated: CASSPGTGGNQPQHF.

The chain joins TRBV2 to TRBJ2-7; no clear D gene. Germline V gene lookup returns CDR1 SNHLY and CDR2 FYNNEI. This CDR3 contains 12 residues. Trimming removed 10 bases from V and 6 bases from J, with 16 bases in between. Here the CDR3 DNA reads TGTGCCATTCCAACACGGGCTGGCGAGCAGTACTTC. Translating gives CAIPTRAGEQYF. The full variable domain, its missing parts supplied by reference TRBV2 and TRBJ2-7, is EPEVTQTPSHQVTQMGQEVILRCVPISNHLYFYWYRQILGQKVEFLVSFYNNEISEKSEIFDDQFSVERPDGSNFTLKIRSTKLEDSAMYFCAIPTRAGEQYFGPGTRLTVT.

V is TRBV28 and J is TRBJ1-4; a possible D gene is TRBD1 (6 bases). The V and J ends lost 10 bases and 8 bases respectively, with 17 bases between them. CDR3 size: 13 residues. Germline loops: CDR1 MDHEN, CDR2 SYDVKM. The CDR3 nucleotides are TGTGCCACCAGGGGATTATTAACGGAAAAACTGTTTTTT. Its translation: CATRGLLTEKLFF.

The chain has TRBV19 and TRBJ2-1; 7 nucleotides align to TRBD2. The germline V gene encodes CDR1 LNHDA and CDR2 SQIVND (reference sequence). The CDR3 sequence is 15 residues long. After removal of 1 base from V and 3 bases from J, the junction contained 3 bases not matched to a gene. The DNA for the CDR3 is TGTGCCAGTAGTATAGCGGGAGGTCACTACAATGAGCAGTTCTTC. The encoded protein is CASSIAGGHYNEQFF.

The chain recombines TRBV29-1 with TRBJ2-5; 7 bases fit TRBD2. The CDR3 runs 15 residues. Germline trimming cut 6 bases from V and 5 bases from J; bases unmatched to any gene: 15. The germline CDR1 and CDR2 sequences are SQVTM and ANQGSEA. In nucleotides, the CDR3 is TGCAGCGTCGGTCAAGGACTAGTACGGCGGGAGACCCAGTACTTC. It is translated as CSVGQGLVRRETQYF.

This rearrangement joins TRBV28 to TRBJ2-3; TRBD1 is a possible D gene (5 bases). CDR3 length: 14 residues. Germline loops: CDR1 MDHEN, CDR2 SYDVKM. Deletions cut 7 bases from V and 2 bases from J, with 13 bases between. The CDR3 nucleotides are TGTGCCAGCAAATGGAGACAGCACACAGATACGCAGTATTTT. Amino acids: CASKWRQHTDTQYF.

V gene TRBV27 combines with J gene TRBJ1-1, with D possibly being TRBD1 (5 bases). Germline V gene data show CDR1 as MNHEY and CDR2 as SMNVEV (reference sequence). V was pared by 8 bases and J by 10 bases, with 11 bases between. This CDR3 spans 10 amino acids. As DNA, the CDR3 is TGTGCCAGCGGACATTTGGGAGCTTTCTTT. Encoded protein: CASGHLGAFF.

This rearrangement joins TRBV28 to TRBJ1-3; weak D call: TRBD1 (5 bases). From germline, CDR1 is MDHEN and CDR2 SYDVKM. Deletions cut 6 bases from V and 1 base from J, with 16 bases between. This CDR3 is 16 amino acids long. The CDR3 nucleotides read TGTGCCAGCAGCCCCCCTTTGGGGGGGTCTGGAAACACCATATATTTT. Amino acids: CASSPPLGGSGNTIYF.

The chain employs TRBV2 and TRBJ2-3, with D tentatively TRBD1 (6 bases). The CDR3 contains 15 residues. The V end lost 6 bases, the J end lost 5 bases, and 18 bases lay between the germline ends. Germline lookup yields CDR1 SNHLY and CDR2 FYNNEI. The CDR3 DNA is TGTGCCAGCAGCGCAGGGGAGATTGTGGGAGATACGCAGTATTTT. Translation: CASSAGEIVGDTQYF.

The V gene is TRBV7-9, the J gene TRBJ2-1; the D is unclear. The CDR3 has 14 residues. V dropped 2 bases and J dropped 7 bases, with 12 bases sitting between them. CDR1 is SEHNR, CDR2 FQNEAQ, per germline (reference sequence). CDR3 DNA: TGTGCCAGCAGCTTAAGCGTTATGGGAAATGAGCAGTTCTTC. Translated: CASSLSVMGNEQFF. Full variable domain (remainder filled in from reference TRBV7-9 and TRBJ2-1): DTGVSQNPRHKITKRGQNVTFRCDPISEHNRLYWYRQTLGQGPEFLTYFQNEAQLEKSRLLSDRFSAERPKGSFSTLEIQRTEQGDSAMYLCASSLSVMGNEQFFGPGTRLTVL.

This chain joins TRBV6-5 and TRBJ1-2; D gene uncertain. This CDR3 contains 14 residues. V dropped 2 bases and J dropped 3 bases, with 10 bases sitting between them. Germline loops: CDR1 MNHEY, CDR2 SVGAGI. The CDR3 region is CASSYQDGDYGYTF. In DNA form, the CDR3 reads TGTGCCAGCAGTTACCAGGACGGCGACTATGGCTACACCTTC.

This clone was counted a few times. This chain links TRBV29-1 with TRBJ1-4; no definite D call. Trimming left V 4 bases short and J 5 bases short, with 11 bases between. The CDR3 is made up of 13 amino acids. The germline V gene encodes CDR1 SQVTM and CDR2 ANQGSEA. The CDR3: CSVVGIGNEKLFF. The DNA for the CDR3 is TGCAGCGTTGTGGGGATAGGGAATGAAAAACTGTTTTTT.

The V gene is TRBV18, the J gene TRBJ2-1; a weak D match, TRBD2 (5 bases). CDR1 and CDR2 from the germline V gene are KGHSH and LQKENI. V lost 1 base to trimming and J lost 0 bases, with 13 bases between them. The CDR3 is 17 amino acids. CDR3 amino acids: CASSPQAPGSSYNEQFF. The DNA for the CDR3 is TGTGCCAGCTCACCACAGGCCCCGGGGAGCTCCTACAATGAGCAGTTCTTC.

For this clone: At one end, the junction sequence differs from germline, possibly due to a read error. The CDR3 region has the DNA TGTGCCACCAGAGACGGGAGGCTTATTGATTTT. Amino acids: CATRDGRLIDF. The gene calls are TRBV15 and TRBJ2-3; 7 bases agree with TRBD2. Germline loops: CDR1 LNHNV, CDR2 YYDKDF (reference sequence). The CDR3 spans 11 residues.

This clone was detected only once. V and J are TRBV4-1 and TRBJ2-1; 9 nucleotides agree with TRBD2. The trim removed 0 bases at V and 5 bases at J, leaving 17 bases unmatched. From germline, CDR1 is MGHRA and CDR2 YSYEKL. This CDR3 is 20 amino acids long. DNA of the CDR3: TGCGCCAGCAGCCAAGAGAAGTTTGCGGGAGGGACGCGGTACCACAATGAGCAGTTCTTC. Residues: CASSQEKFAGGTRYHNEQFF.

The CDR3 nucleotides are TGTGCCAGCAGGGCCGGGGGTGCTTTTAACTATGGCTACACCTTC. Amino acids: CASRAGGAFNYGYTF. This sequence joins TRBV28 and TRBJ1-2, with a weak D call TRBD1 (5 bases). The CDR3 contains 15 residues. The germline V gene encodes CDR1 MDHEN and CDR2 SYDVKM. V shed 6 bases and J shed 1 base, with 15 bases lying between them.

Written as DNA, the CDR3 is TGTGCCAGCAGCTTAGGAAAAGCCCCGGGACAGGCTCTTTCGGATACGCAGTATTTT. Protein product: CASSLGKAPGQALSDTQYF. The chain has TRBV7-9 and TRBJ2-3, with TRBD1 matching 8 bases. CDR1 and CDR2 (germline): SEHNR, FQNEAQ (reference sequence). The CDR3 runs to 19 residues. After removal of 1 base from V and 6 bases from J, the junction contained 18 bases not matched to a gene. Full variable domain (outside the CDR3, taken from reference TRBV7-9 and TRBJ2-3): DTGVSQNPRHKITKRGQNVTFRCDPISEHNRLYWYRQTLGQGPEFLTYFQNEAQLEKSRLLSDRFSAERPKGSFSTLEIQRTEQGDSAMYLCASSLGKAPGQALSDTQYFGPGTRLTVL.

A single count supports this clone. V usage is TRBV28 and J usage is TRBJ2-1; TRBD2 is a possible D gene (6 bases). Trimming pared 4 bases from V and 10 bases from J, leaving 14 bases between. This CDR3 contains 13 residues. Germline V CDR1 and CDR2: MDHEN, SYDVKM. CDR3 DNA: TGTGCCAGCAGTTCCCCCGGAGGGAGGGAGCAGTTCTTC. As protein: CASSSPGGREQFF.

This clone was detected once. The gene calls are TRBV7-8 and TRBJ2-1, with 9 bases matching TRBD2. CDR3 length: 16 amino acids. Per germline, CDR1 SGHVS and CDR2 FQNEAQ. The V gene end was trimmed by 2 bases and the J gene end by 4 bases; junction bases not matched to a gene: 6. As DNA, the CDR3 is TGTGCCAGCAGCTTACCCCTAGCGGGACCATACAATGAGCAGTTCTTC. Its protein is CASSLPLAGPYNEQFF.

The chain recombines TRBV7-8 with TRBJ2-1; no reliable D call. V gave up 4 bases and J gave up 7 bases, with 8 bases separating them. The CDR3 sequence is 12 residues long. CDR1 and CDR2 (germline): SGHVS, FQNEAQ. As DNA, the CDR3 is TGTGCCAGCAGCTACGACTGGAATGAGCAGTTCTTC. Encoded protein: CASSYDWNEQFF.

This CDR3 reads CASSQGLETGELFF. CDR3 sequence (DNA): TGTGCCAGCAGTCAGGGACTAGAGACCGGGGAGCTGTTTTTT. The chain has TRBV27 and TRBJ2-2; 8 bases line up with TRBD2. The junction had 4 bases not matched to a gene; V was cut back by 5 bases and J by 5 bases. CDR1 MNHEY and CDR2 SMNVEV come from the germline V gene (reference sequence). The CDR3 spans 14 residues.

The CDR3 nucleotides read TGTGCCAGCAGCAACAATCTGAACACTGAAGCTTTCTTT. Its protein product is CASSNNLNTEAFF. The chain uses TRBV6-5 and TRBJ1-1, with unresolved D. This CDR3 has 13 residues. CDR1 is MNHEY, CDR2 SVGAGI, per germline. V lost 6 bases, J lost 0 bases, and 8 bases lay in between.

V usage is TRBV28 and J usage is TRBJ2-7; no firm D call. Germline lookup yields CDR1 MDHEN and CDR2 SYDVKM. CDR3 size: 14 residues. Trimming shortened V by 10 bases and J by 2 bases, and 18 bases separated the two germline ends. The CDR3 protein is CATFPPKFAYEQYF. CDR3 in DNA: TGTGCCACCTTTCCCCCTAAGTTCGCCTACGAGCAGTACTTC.

The gene calls are TRBV7-9 and TRBJ2-1, with D uncertain. Trimming pared 3 bases from V and 8 bases from J, leaving 11 bases between. The CDR3 runs 13 residues. The germline gives CDR1 SEHNR, CDR2 FQNEAQ (reference sequence). CDR3 residues: CASSFGSTDEQFF. CDR3 DNA: TGTGCCAGCAGCTTTGGTAGCACCGATGAGCAGTTCTTC.